The sequence of this T cell receptor (beta chain) was determined in a study of follicular helper T cells after annual influenza vaccination. Study-wide results and caveats: Change in circulating plasmablasts correlated with ICOS+CD38+ cTfh clonality change.

Trimming left V 2 bases short and J 6 bases short, with 11 bases between. This CDR3 comprises 13 residues. CDR1 and CDR2 from the germline V gene are GTSNPN and SVGIG (reference sequence). With regard to this clone: Its antigen is undetermined.

Produced via immunoSEQ multiplex PCR; TCRdb's table is partial and in-frame only. Of 8,000 to 13,000 clones listed, roughly 83% are singletons. Time point in this sample: 2015-2016 season, 7 days after influenza vaccination. Donors with HIV/AIDS, active malignancy, immunomodulators or active illness were excluded. Sequences were derived from CXCR5- memory CD4+ T cells sorted from blood, sampled 7 days after influenza vaccination. This TCR was sampled from an adult who received the influenza vaccine. The chain carries TRBV30 and TRBJ2-1; D is undetermined. In nucleotides, the CDR3 is TGTGCCTGGAGTCGTATAGGCGGCAATGAGCAGTTCTTC. Its translation is CAWSRIGGNEQFF.